This T cell receptor (beta chain) was retrieved from a study of identical twins. Overall study results and limits: Cross-sectional statistics underpinned the conclusions; the same donors were not followed. Reduced insertions were recorded for abundant cord blood beta clonotypes, with no such pattern in memory repertoires.

This clonotype was found a few times. What it binds is not known. The CDR3 covers 12 residues. Germline V CDR1 and CDR2: SQVTM, ANQGSEA. Template switching supplied a universal primer site; unique molecular identifiers were carried on the cDNA. Each CDR3 protein gets one entry after TCRdb re-called the 5' RACE reads with MiXCR. The sample has some 560,000 distinct CDR3 sequences; just under 10% are singletons. The same sample was also used in a study of yellow fever vaccine responses in identical twins.

This clonotype originated in a woman between 18 and 29 years old in good health. Sequenced sample: PBMCs. The rearrangement uses TRBV29-1 and TRBJ1-1; D perhaps matches TRBD1 (6 bases). The CDR3 coding sequence is TGCGGAGGACAGTCCATGAACACTGAAGCTTTCTTT. Encoded protein: CGGQSMNTEAFF.